This T cell receptor (beta chain) emerged from a study of blood T cell repertoires in COVID-19. Study context: The United States, Italy and Spain were the sources of the acute and convalescent COVID-19 samples.

This CDR3 region has 15 residues. V lost 1 base and J 11 bases, leaving 15 bases between the germline ends. Germline V gives CDR1 SGHAT, CDR2 FQNNGV. The data were produced by immunoSEQ multiplex PCR, yet TCRdb's version contains in-frame clones alone and is incomplete. The sample holds 200,000 to 250,000 clones, roughly 89% seen once. The chain combines TRBV11-2 with TRBJ1-6; no clear D. Sequenced material: peripheral blood. This TCR came from a man between 60 and 75 years old who had recovered from COVID-19. CDR3 residues: CASSLARSGTAPLHF. The CDR3 coding sequence is TGTGCCAGCAGCTTAGCTCGAAGTGGCACAGCACCCCTCCACTTT. Together with reference TRBV11-2 and TRBJ1-6, the CDR3 gives the full variable domain: EAGVAQSPRYKIIEKRQSVAFWCNPISGHATLYWYQQILGQGPKLLIQFQNNGVVDDSQLPKDRFSAERLKGVDSTLKIQPAKLEDSAVYLCASSLARSGTAPLHFGNGTRLTVT.